Described below is a single TCR beta chain sequence and its context. Its specificity is not known. TCRdb itself ran the reads through MiXCR, one entry per CDR3 protein. The table includes about 62,000 distinct CDR3 sequences, 60% to 80% detected once. CDR3 length equals 13 residues. V was pared by 7 bases and J by 9 bases, with 15 bases between. These data belong to a study of type 1 regulatory T cells. Study-level background: This in vitro CD4 product, T-allo10, is enriched for Tr1 cells and alloantigen-specific.

Regarding the study as a whole: Compared with non-type 1 regulatory T cells, type 1 regulatory T cells showed a more restricted TCR repertoire.

The source is a human donor in good health. The sequenced material came from cultured non-Tr1 T cells, either the whole culture or a sorted T cell fraction (not recorded which). The chain carries TRBV12-3 or TRBV12-4 and TRBJ2-2; D unresolved. The CDR3 DNA is TGTGCCAGCAACCTAACTTGCGACCGGGAGCTGTTTTTT. Its translation: CASNLTCDRELFF.